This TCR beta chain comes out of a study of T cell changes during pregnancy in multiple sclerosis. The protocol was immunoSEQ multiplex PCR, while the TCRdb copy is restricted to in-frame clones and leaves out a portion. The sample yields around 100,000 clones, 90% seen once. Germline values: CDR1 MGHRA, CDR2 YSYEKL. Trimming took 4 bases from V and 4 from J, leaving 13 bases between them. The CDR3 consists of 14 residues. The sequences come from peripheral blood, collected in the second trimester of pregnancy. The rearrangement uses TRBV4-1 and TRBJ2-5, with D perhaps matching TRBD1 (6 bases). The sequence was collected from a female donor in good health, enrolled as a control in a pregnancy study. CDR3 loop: CASSPQGGGETQYF. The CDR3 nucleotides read TGCGCCAGCAGCCCGCAAGGGGGTGGAGAGACCCAGTACTTC.